What follows are 7 T cell receptor beta chains derived from one specimen sequenced in a study of blood T cell repertoires in COVID-19. Generated by immunoSEQ multiplex PCR, the TCRdb table keeps only in-frame clones and is missing some. The data show about 90,000 clones, about nine tenths seen once. Input material: peripheral blood. Receptors were obtained from a man aged 50-60 years with acute or convalescent COVID-19.

Turning to this clone: The same CDR3 can be traced to other DNA sequences in this sample. The chain joins TRBV6-1 to TRBJ2-2; no firm D call. The V end lost 1 base, the J end lost 0 bases, and 6 bases lay between the germline ends. In germline, CDR1 is MNHNS, CDR2 SASEGT. The CDR3 runs 15 residues. The CDR3 sequence: CASSEGGANTGELFF. CDR3 nucleotide sequence: TGTGCCAGCAGTGAAGGAGGAGCGAACACCGGGGAGCTGTTTTTT.

This chain uses TRBV27 with TRBJ1-1; TRBD1 is a possible D gene (5 bases). Per germline, CDR1 MNHEY and CDR2 SMNVEV (reference sequence). Trimming stripped 2 bases from V and 3 bases from J, with 10 bases between. The CDR3 is made up of 14 amino acids. CDR3 sequence (DNA): TGTGCCAGCAGTTTACGCAGGGAACACACTGAAGCTTTCTTT. Translated, it gives CASSLRREHTEAFF.

Only one count was recorded for this clone. The chain links TRBV25-1 to TRBJ2-3, with 8 bases aligning to TRBD1. Germline V gene sequence: CDR1 MGHDK, CDR2 SYGVNS. The ends lost 6 bases at V and 3 bases at J; junction bases unmatched: 8. This CDR3 has 15 amino acids. The CDR3 sequence is CASSLQGGGTDTQYF. The CDR3 DNA follows: TGTGCCAGCAGCTTACAGGGGGGAGGAACAGATACGCAGTATTTT.

This clone was observed a single time. The V call is TRBV2, the J call TRBJ1-3; TRBD1 matches at 9 bases. Germline V lookup: CDR1 SNHLY, CDR2 FYNNEI. Trimming removed 1 base from V and 3 bases from J; junction bases left unmatched: 4. This CDR3 spans 16 amino acids. The CDR3 bases are TGTGCCAGCAGTGAAGGGGGGACAGGGTTTGGAAACACCATATATTTT. Translation gives CASSEGGTGFGNTIYF.

V gene TRBV19 combines with J gene TRBJ2-3; a weak D match, TRBD2 (6 bases). CDR1 and CDR2 from the germline V gene are LNHDA and SQIVND (reference sequence). The CDR3 totals 14 residues. V lost 7 bases to trimming and J lost 4 bases, with 15 bases between them. CDR3 DNA sequence: TGTGCCAGTAAGGTTGCGGGATCTGCAGATACGCAGTATTTT. Protein sequence: CASKVAGSADTQYF.

The count of this clone is one. The chain combines TRBV6-5 with TRBJ2-7, with 10 positions matching TRBD2. J lost 2 bases, V lost 8 bases, and 3 bases had no gene match. The CDR3 is 13 residues long. Germline-derived CDR1 and CDR2 are MNHEY and SVGAGI. CDR3 sequence: CASQSGGAYEQYF. The DNA of the CDR3 is TGTGCCAGCCAGAGCGGGGGGGCCTACGAGCAGTACTTC.

The chain has TRBV5-1 and TRBJ2-3; tentatively, D is TRBD2 (5 bases). In germline, CDR1 is SGHRS, CDR2 YFSETQ. Between the trimmed V and J ends, which lost 0 bases and 2 bases, there was a span of 10 bases. The CDR3 is 15 amino acids. Here the CDR3 DNA reads TGCGCCAGCAGCTTGGACCGGGGAAACACAGATACGCAGTATTTT. It codes for CASSLDRGNTDTQYF.